This TCR beta chain was recovered during a study of regulatory T cells in long-lasting Graves disease. With iRepertoire HTBI primers and Arm-PCR of CDR3 regions, TCR beta libraries were built. TCRdb reprocessed the multiplex PCR reads via MiXCR and lists one record per CDR3 protein. Of around 500,000 distinct CDR3 sequences listed, approximately 16% were seen once; the top ten hold roughly 25%. This CDR3 contains 12 residues. The germline CDR1 and CDR2 sequences are SNHLY and FYNNEI. Trimming removed 3 bases at V and 8 bases at J, with 8 bases between. Stated time point: newly diagnosed GD, antithyroid drugs for less than 3 months. The TCR library was made from RNA extracted from PBMCs. This clonotype occurred many times. These data were also reused for a study on T cells in Graves' hyperthyroidism and ophthalmopathy.

This sequence was found in a woman aged 40 to 65 with Graves disease. This specimen was peripheral blood mononuclear cells (PBMCs), taken at new diagnosis, from a patient treated with antithyroid drugs. The chain uses TRBV2 and TRBJ1-5; D unclear. The CDR3 region has the DNA TGTGCCAGCAGTGAGGTGCCTAAGCCCCAGCATTTT. Its protein is CASSEVPKPQHF.